This T cell receptor beta chain derives from a study of T cell clonality in common variable immunodeficiency. Each donor provided roughly 4.5 to 8.5 ml of heparinized whole blood. In this sample, this clone turned up many times. The CDR3 end is not reached by the read, which stops 3 residues before it; the germline J gene fills it in. The CDR3 has 14 amino acids. Germline CDR1 SGHRS, CDR2 YFSETQ. Trimming stripped 0 bases from V and 7 bases from J, with 10 bases between. Sequencing was performed with immunoSEQ multiplex PCR; in TCRdb, only in-frame clones are kept and a portion is missing. This sample comprises some 80,000 clones, none seen once only.

The sequenced sample was peripheral blood mononuclear cells. The clonotype originates from a person aged 18 to 70 in good health. The V and J genes are TRBV5-1 and TRBJ2-2, with D tentatively TRBD2 (5 bases). The CDR3: CASSLAIGVGELFF. The part of the CDR3 DNA that was read is TGCGCCAGCAGCTTGGCTATCGGGGTCGGGGAG.